The 26 T cell receptor beta chains in this list originate from one sample, sequenced in a study of T-cell memory formation after mild COVID-19. From the 5' RACE reads, TCRdb called clonotypes with MiXCR, one entry per CDR3 protein. The data show more than 75,000 distinct CDR3 sequences, around a quarter seen once. Sequencing was performed on PBMCs or a T cell subset sorted from them (not recorded which). These receptors originate from a man between 18 and 29 years old who had mild COVID-19 (a few samples of this study predate the infection). Cell type and time point are not known.

This clonotype was recorded a few times. The chain employs TRBV7-8 and TRBJ2-7; 9 bases line up with TRBD1. Per the germline V gene, CDR1 is SGHVS and CDR2 is FQNEAQ. V lost 6 bases to trimming and J lost 6 bases; unmatched junction nucleotides: 9. The CDR3 spans 14 residues. DNA for the CDR3: TGTGCCAGCAGGGAACAGGGGGCCAACGGCGAGCAGTACGTC. Its protein is CASREQGANGEQYV.

The chain is built from TRBV6-5 and TRBJ2-5; D is uncertain. Germline V gene sequence: CDR1 MNHEY, CDR2 SVGAGI. With 7 bases removed from V and 5 bases from J, the gap between germline ends came to 8 bases. The CDR3 extends over 11 amino acids. The CDR3 sequence: CASNSLETQYF. The CDR3 DNA follows: TGTGCCAGCAATAGCCTGGAGACCCAGTACTTC.

The chain carries TRBV12-1 and TRBJ1-1; the DNA was not used to check the table's D call, TRBD1. TRBV12-1 is a listed pseudogene. The CDR3 sequence is 18 residues long. CDR3 protein: CASSFDYGQGTLNTEAFF. CDR3 bases: TGTGCCAGCAGCTTTGACTATGGGCAGGGGACGCTAAACACTGAAGCTTTCTTT.

The rearrangement joins TRBV7-8 to TRBJ2-7, with D perhaps given as TRBD1 or TRBD2 (5 bases each). The CDR3 loop spans 16 amino acids. The V gene lost 4 bases and the J gene lost 3 bases, with 19 bases spanning the gap. The germline V gene encodes CDR1 SGHVS and CDR2 FQNEAQ. This CDR3 reads CASSSPRAGGGYEQYF. CDR3 coding DNA: TGTGCCAGCAGCTCCCCTAGGGCTGGGGGTGGCTACGAGCAGTACTTC.

V and J are TRBV6-2 or TRBV6-3 and TRBJ2-3, with D possibly being TRBD1 (6 bases). The CDR3 has 15 residues. CDR1 is MNHEY and CDR2 is SVGEGT in the germline V gene. The ends were cut back, 2 bases at V and 8 bases at J, with 17 bases in the middle. DNA for the CDR3: TGTGCCAGCAGTTACCCGAACAGGGAATTCGGTACGCAGTATTTT. Translation: CASSYPNREFGTQYF.

The rearrangement links TRBV7-9 to TRBJ1-3, with unresolved D. Germline assignment: CDR1 SEHNR and CDR2 FQNEAQ (reference sequence). Between the trimmed V and J ends, which lost 2 bases and 3 bases, there was a span of 11 bases. This CDR3 spans 15 amino acids. DNA of the CDR3: TGTGCCAGCAGCTTAAGGTCGGAATATGGAAACACCATATATTTT. This translates into CASSLRSEYGNTIYF. The variable domain in full, completed from reference TRBV7-9 and TRBJ1-3, reads DTGVSQNPRHKITKRGQNVTFRCDPISEHNRLYWYRQTLGQGPEFLTYFQNEAQLEKSRLLSDRFSAERPKGSFSTLEIQRTEQGDSAMYLCASSLRSEYGNTIYFGEGSWLTVV.

This rearrangement joins TRBV9 to TRBJ1-6, with D maybe TRBD1 (5 bases). CDR3 size: 17 residues. Per germline, CDR1 SGDLS and CDR2 YYNGEE. The V end was cut by 0 bases, the J end by 0 bases, with 10 bases between. Here the CDR3 reads CASSVAAGRSYNSPLHF. CDR3 nucleotide sequence: TGTGCCAGCAGCGTAGCCGCAGGGCGCTCCTATAATTCACCCCTCCACTTT.

The chain couples TRBV18 to TRBJ1-1, with a possible D match to TRBD1 (5 bases). This CDR3 comprises 14 residues. Deletions cut 1 base from V and 1 base from J, with 7 bases between. The V gene's germline CDR1 is KGHSH and CDR2 LQKENI. CDR3 amino acids: CASSPRDGNTEAFF. Written as DNA, the CDR3 is TGTGCCAGCTCACCACGGGACGGGAACACTGAAGCTTTCTTT.

The chain is built from TRBV4-1 and TRBJ2-3; 7 nucleotides line up with TRBD1. The CDR3 is 15 residues long. The trim removed 5 bases at V and 2 bases at J, leaving 7 bases unmatched. CDR1 is MGHRA, CDR2 YSYEKL, per germline. The CDR3 is CASSEGQLNTDTQYF. The DNA of the CDR3 is TGCGCCAGCAGCGAGGGACAGTTGAACACAGATACGCAGTATTTT.

Ten or more counts support this clonotype. The chain recombines TRBV6-2 or TRBV6-3 with TRBJ2-2; 9 nucleotides line up with TRBD1. This CDR3 is built from 15 residues. V was pared by 8 bases and J by 7 bases, with 11 bases of the junction left unmatched. CDR1 and CDR2 (germline): MNHEY, SVGEGT. The chain's CDR3 is CASDRAGTGRGELFF. CDR3 coding DNA: TGTGCCAGCGACAGGGCCGGGACAGGGCGCGGGGAGCTGTTTTTT.

This clonotype showed up just a few times. The gene calls are TRBV4-1 and TRBJ1-4, with D unresolved. Germline V CDR1 and CDR2: MGHRA, YSYEKL. Trimming left V 1 base short and J 6 bases short, with 12 bases between. This CDR3 has 15 amino acids. The CDR3 DNA follows: TGCGCCAGCAGCCAAGGGGGATCCCTTCATGAAAAACTGTTTTTT. Translation: CASSQGGSLHEKLFF.

This clonotype was seen more than once but under ten times. The chain employs TRBV6-6 and TRBJ2-6; D is possibly TRBD2 (5 bases). V lost 2 bases, J lost 0 bases, and 14 bases lay in between. The germline V gene has CDR1 MNHNY and CDR2 SVGAGI (reference sequence). This CDR3 region has 18 residues. CDR3 nucleotide sequence: TGTGCCAGCAGTTACGACGGGGTTCTCATCTCTGGGGCCAACGTCCTGACTTTC. Its translation is CASSYDGVLISGANVLTF.

This clonotype was seen a few times. V gene TRBV6-5 combines with J gene TRBJ1-1, with 10 bases that match TRBD1. This CDR3 spans 14 amino acids. Germline CDR1 and CDR2: MNHEY and SVGAGI. The ends lost 8 bases at V and 8 bases at J; junction bases unmatched: 11. CDR3 in amino acids: CASQSRQGAREAFF. The DNA of the CDR3 is TGTGCCAGCCAGTCCCGACAGGGGGCAAGGGAAGCTTTCTTT.

V usage is TRBV29-1 and J usage is TRBJ1-1, with 10 positions matching TRBD1. The CDR3 runs 14 residues. In germline, CDR1 is SQVTM, CDR2 ANQGSEA. Losses at the gene ends were 4 bases for V and 5 bases for J; bases not matched to a gene: 7. CDR3 amino acids: CSVVDRGQGTEAFF. The CDR3 nucleotides are TGCAGCGTTGTCGACAGGGGGCAAGGAACTGAAGCTTTCTTT.

The chain recombines TRBV29-1 with TRBJ2-5, with TRBD2 identical over 14 bases. The germline CDR1 and CDR2 sequences are SQVTM and ANQGSEA. Losses at the gene ends were 6 bases for V and 5 bases for J; bases not matched to a gene: 5. This CDR3 contains 14 residues. This CDR3 reads CSVGLAGGGETQYF. The DNA for the CDR3 is TGCAGCGTAGGACTAGCGGGGGGAGGCGAGACCCAGTACTTC.

The V gene is TRBV4-1, the J gene TRBJ2-1; 12 bases fit TRBD2. The CDR3 length is 17 residues. The germline V gene has CDR1 MGHRA and CDR2 YSYEKL. Trimming removed 3 bases from V and 6 bases from J; junction bases left unmatched: 9. CDR3 in DNA: TGCGCCAGCAGCCAGATGGCCCTAGCGGGGGGGCCCAATGAGCAGTTCTTC. Its protein is CASSQMALAGGPNEQFF.

The chain carries TRBV7-9 and TRBJ2-3; 10 bases map to TRBD1. The CDR3 covers 17 residues. Germline V gene sequence: CDR1 SEHNR, CDR2 FQNEAQ (reference sequence). Trimming took 4 bases from V and 2 from J; bases not matched to a gene: 9. In DNA, the CDR3 is TGTGCCAGCAGCTGGGCGCCCGGGACAGGGGACACAGATACGCAGTATTTT. Translating it yields CASSWAPGTGDTDTQYF.

This chain links TRBV11-2 with TRBJ1-1; 8 nucleotides line up with TRBD1. CDR1 SGHAT and CDR2 FQNNGV come from the germline V gene. With 5 bases clipped from V and 4 bases from J, the junction kept 6 bases outside the gene matches. This CDR3 region has 14 residues. CDR3 residues: CASSRDRPGTEAFF. In nucleotides, the CDR3 is TGTGCCAGCAGCAGGGACAGGCCGGGCACTGAAGCTTTCTTT.

The genes are TRBV7-9 and TRBJ2-5; TRBD2 is a possible D gene (6 bases). The CDR3 is 16 amino acids. Trimming took 5 bases from V and 5 from J, leaving 21 bases between them. CDR1 is SEHNR and CDR2 is FQNEAQ in the germline V gene (reference sequence). The CDR3 nucleotides are TGTGCCAGCAGCCCCTCCCCGACGGGACTTGAGGAGACCCAGTACTTC. It encodes CASSPSPTGLEETQYF.

The V call is TRBV5-1, the J call TRBJ1-3; D gene ambiguous. The CDR3 totals 17 residues. The germline V gene encodes CDR1 SGHRS and CDR2 YFSETQ. The V gene lost 1 base and the J gene lost 3 bases, with 17 bases spanning the gap. The CDR3 is CASSLWSELAGGNTIYF. CDR3 nucleotide sequence: TGCGCCAGCAGCTTGTGGTCCGAACTCGCGGGTGGAAACACCATATATTTT. Looking up the rest from reference TRBV5-1 and TRBJ1-3 gives the full variable domain: KAGVTQTPRYLIKTRGQQVTLSCSPISGHRSVSWYQQTPGQGLQFLFEYFSETQRNKGNFPGRFSGRQFSNSRSEMNVSTLELGDSALYLCASSLWSELAGGNTIYFGEGSWLTVV.

V gene TRBV12-3 or TRBV12-4 combines with J gene TRBJ1-2; D is perhaps TRBD1 (5 bases). V lost 4 bases, J lost 4 bases, and 13 bases lay in between. This CDR3 is built from 14 residues. The CDR3 reads CASSSRDSGYGYTF. CDR3 coding DNA: TGTGCCAGCAGTTCAAGGGACTCCGGCTATGGCTACACCTTC.

This chain uses TRBV15 with TRBJ2-2; weak D call: TRBD1 (6 bases). With 0 bases removed from V and 4 bases from J, the gap between germline ends came to 9 bases. The CDR3 runs to 15 residues. Germline CDR1 reads LNHNV; CDR2 reads YYDKDF (reference sequence). The CDR3 sequence: CATSRDQGLTGELFF. In DNA form, the CDR3 reads TGTGCCACCAGCAGAGATCAGGGGCTCACCGGGGAGCTGTTTTTT.

This clonotype has a handful of counts. The chain recombines TRBV4-1 with TRBJ1-2; D possibly corresponds to TRBD1 (6 bases). Germline values: CDR1 MGHRA, CDR2 YSYEKL. V lost 4 bases and J 5 bases, leaving 20 bases between the germline ends. The CDR3 runs to 16 residues. CDR3 in amino acids: CASSLQPDFQGYGYTF. The CDR3 DNA reads as TGCGCCAGCAGCCTCCAGCCCGACTTCCAGGGGTATGGCTACACCTTC.

V gene TRBV6-5 combines with J gene TRBJ2-7, with 11 bases identical to TRBD2. The J segment lost 2 bases and the V segment lost 0 bases, leaving 6 bases of the junction unmatched. The CDR3 runs 17 residues. Germline V CDR1 and CDR2: MNHEY, SVGAGI. The CDR3 loop is CASSYSLAGGITYEQYF. In nucleotides, the CDR3 is TGTGCCAGCAGTTACTCGTTAGCGGGGGGGATAACCTACGAGCAGTACTTC.

This sequence joins TRBV9 and TRBJ1-1; D is unresolved. The ends were cut back, 0 bases at V and 6 bases at J, with 15 bases in the middle. The CDR3 sequence is 15 residues long. Germline V lookup: CDR1 SGDLS, CDR2 YYNGEE. CDR3 nucleotide sequence: TGTGCCAGCAGCGTAGCTCCCAGCTTCGGCGCTGAAGCTTTCTTT. Translation: CASSVAPSFGAEAFF.

This clonotype turned up a few times. V usage is TRBV12-3 or TRBV12-4 and J usage is TRBJ2-7; TRBD1 aligns across 8 bases. V was pared by 3 bases and J by 4 bases, with 5 bases of the junction left unmatched. This CDR3 is 14 amino acids long. DNA for the CDR3: TGTGCCAGCAGTTTGACGGACAGGGCATACGAGCAGTACTTC. It encodes CASSLTDRAYEQYF.